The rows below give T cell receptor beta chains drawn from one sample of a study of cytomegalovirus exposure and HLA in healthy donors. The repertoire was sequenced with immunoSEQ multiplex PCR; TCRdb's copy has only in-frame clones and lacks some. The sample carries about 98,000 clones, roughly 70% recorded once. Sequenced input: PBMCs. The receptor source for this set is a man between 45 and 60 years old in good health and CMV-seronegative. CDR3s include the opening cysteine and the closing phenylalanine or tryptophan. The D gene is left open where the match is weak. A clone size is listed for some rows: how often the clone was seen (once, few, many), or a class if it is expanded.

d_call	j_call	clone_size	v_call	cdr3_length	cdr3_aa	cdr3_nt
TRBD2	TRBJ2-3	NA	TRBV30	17	CAWSEMGTSLMTDTQYF	TGTGCCTGGAGTGAGATGGGGACTAGCCTTATGACAGATACGCAGTATTTT
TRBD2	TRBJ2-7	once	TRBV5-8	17	CASSSPGRLAETYEQYF	TGTGCCAGCAGCTCTCCAGGACGACTAGCGGAAACCTACGAGCAGTACTTC
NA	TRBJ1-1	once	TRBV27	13	CASSLQVHTEAFF	TGTGCCAGCAGTCTTCAGGTACACACTGAAGCTTTCTTT
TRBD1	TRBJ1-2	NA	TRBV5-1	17	CASSLAAGGPFNYGYTF	TGCGCCAGCAGCTTGGCGGCAGGGGGACCATTTAACTATGGCTACACCTTC
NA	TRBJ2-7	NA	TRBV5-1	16	CASSANRGAGGHEQYF	TGCGCCAGCAGCGCCAACAGGGGTGCGGGGGGCCACGAGCAGTACTTC
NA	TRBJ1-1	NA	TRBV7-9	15	CASSTARQGNTEAFF	TGTGCCAGCAGCACCGCGAGGCAGGGGAACACTGAAGCTTTCTTT
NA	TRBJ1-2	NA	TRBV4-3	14	CASSQDGGAGGYTF	TGCGCCAGCAGTCAGGATGGGGGGGCTGGTGGCTACACCTTC
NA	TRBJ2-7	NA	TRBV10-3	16	CAISGFSDLSSYEQYF	TGTGCCATCAGTGGATTTTCGGACTTGAGCTCCTACGAGCAGTACTTC
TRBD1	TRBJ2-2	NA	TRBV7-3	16	CASSLGQYVTAGELFF	TGTGCCAGCAGCCTGGGACAGTACGTTACCGCCGGGGAGCTGTTTTTT
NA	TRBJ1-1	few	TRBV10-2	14	CASTLGRMNTEAFF	TGCGCCAGTACACTAGGTAGAATGAACACTGAAGCTTTCTTT
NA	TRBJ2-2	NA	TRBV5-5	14	CASSFTPNTGELFF	TGTGCCAGCAGCTTTACTCCAAACACCGGGGAGCTGTTTTTT
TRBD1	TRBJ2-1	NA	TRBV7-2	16	CASSYGQGERYNEQFF	TGTGCCAGCAGCTACGGACAGGGCGAGCGCTACAATGAGCAGTTCTTC
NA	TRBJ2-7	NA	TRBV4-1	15	CASSQEWQGWYEQYF	TGCGCCAGCAGCCAAGAGTGGCAGGGATGGTACGAGCAGTACTTC
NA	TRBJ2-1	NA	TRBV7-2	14	CASSLGLALNEQFF	TGTGCCAGCAGCTTAGGACTCGCCCTCAATGAGCAGTTCTTC
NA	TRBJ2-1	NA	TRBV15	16	CATSGNRVPSYNEQFF	TGTGCCACCAGCGGGAACAGGGTGCCTAGCTACAATGAGCAGTTCTTC
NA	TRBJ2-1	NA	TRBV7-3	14	CASSLSSNLNEQFF	TGTGCCAGCAGCTTATCTAGCAACTTGAATGAGCAGTTCTTC
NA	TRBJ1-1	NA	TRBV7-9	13	CASSFPRNTEAFF	TGTGCCAGCAGTTTCCCCAGGAACACTGAAGCTTTCTTT
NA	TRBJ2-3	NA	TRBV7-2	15	CASSLVWTRTDTQYF	TGTGCCAGCAGCTTAGTCTGGACTCGCACAGATACGCAGTATTTT
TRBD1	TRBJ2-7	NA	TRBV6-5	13	CASTGQGAFEQYF	TGTGCCAGCACAGGGCAGGGGGCGTTCGAGCAGTACTTC
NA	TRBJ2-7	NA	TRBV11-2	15	CASSLVAGQSYEQYF	TGTGCCAGCAGCTTAGTAGCAGGACAGAGCTACGAGCAGTACTTC
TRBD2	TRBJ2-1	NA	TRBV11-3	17	CASSLDGSGRTYNEQFF	TGTGCCAGCAGCTTAGACGGGAGCGGGAGAACCTACAATGAGCAGTTCTTC
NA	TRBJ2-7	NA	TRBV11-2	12	CASSPAGYEQYF	TGTGCCAGCAGCCCAGCAGGTTACGAGCAGTACTTC
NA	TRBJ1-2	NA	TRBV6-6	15	CASSYSRLARDGYTF	TGTGCCAGCAGTTACTCGAGGCTCGCCAGGGATGGCTACACCTTC
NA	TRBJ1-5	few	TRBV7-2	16	CASSPRVGGYSQPQHF	TGTGCCAGCAGCCCCCGTGTAGGGGGTTATAGTCAGCCCCAGCATTTT
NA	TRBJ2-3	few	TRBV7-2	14	CASSFGQSADTQYF	TGTGCCAGCAGCTTTGGACAGTCAGCAGATACGCAGTATTTT
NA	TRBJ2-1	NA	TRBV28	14	CASSLSGWRNEQFF	TGTGCCAGCAGTTTATCCGGGTGGCGCAATGAGCAGTTCTTC
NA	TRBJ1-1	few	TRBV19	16	CASANQNRVRSTEAFF	TGTGCCAGCGCGAACCAAAACAGGGTCAGGAGCACTGAAGCTTTCTTT
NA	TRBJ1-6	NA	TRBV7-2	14	CASSSTGGDSPLHF	TGTGCCAGCAGCTCGACGGGGGGGGACTCACCCCTCCACTTT
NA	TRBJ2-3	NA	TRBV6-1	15	CASSPLVDEVDTQYF	TGTGCCAGCAGCCCCCTGGTGGATGAGGTAGATACGCAGTATTTT
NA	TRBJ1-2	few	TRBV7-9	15	CASSLGQSSNYGYTF	TGTGCCAGCAGCCTCGGTCAATCATCTAACTATGGCTACACCTTC
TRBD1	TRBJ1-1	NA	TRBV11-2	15	CASSFGRTGYTEAFF	TGTGCCAGCAGCTTCGGTCGGACAGGGTACACTGAAGCTTTCTTT
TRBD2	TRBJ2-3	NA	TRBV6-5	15	CASTGTSGRTDTQYF	TGTGCCAGCACCGGGACTAGCGGGCGCACAGATACGCAGTATTTT
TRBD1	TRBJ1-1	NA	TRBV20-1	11	CSAPTGGEAFF	TGCAGTGCTCCTACAGGGGGCGAAGCTTTCTTT
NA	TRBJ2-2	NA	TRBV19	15	CASRPRLRNTGELFF	TGTGCCAGTAGGCCCCGGTTAAGGAACACCGGGGAGCTGTTTTTT
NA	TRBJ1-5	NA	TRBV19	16	CASSISPRRRVQPQHF	TGTGCCAGTAGTATATCCCCCCGGCGCAGGGTGCAGCCCCAGCATTTT
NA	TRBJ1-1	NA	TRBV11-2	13	CASSLDQNTEAFF	TGTGCCAGCAGCTTAGATCAGAACACTGAAGCTTTCTTT
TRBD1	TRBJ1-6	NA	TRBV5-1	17	CASSLDPTGVGNSPLHF	TGCGCCAGCAGCTTGGATCCGACAGGGGTAGGCAATTCACCCCTCCACTTT
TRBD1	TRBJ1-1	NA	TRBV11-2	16	CASSPPGQLMNTEAFF	TGTGCCAGCAGCCCACCGGGACAGCTCATGAACACTGAAGCTTTCTTT
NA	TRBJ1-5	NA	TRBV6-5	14	CASSSQQGNQPQHF	TGTGCCAGCAGTTCTCAACAGGGAAATCAGCCCCAGCATTTT
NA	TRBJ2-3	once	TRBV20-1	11	CSVQRSDTQYF	TGCAGTGTGCAGCGTTCAGATACGCAGTATTTT
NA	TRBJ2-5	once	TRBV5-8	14	CASSLVQGPSEQYF	TGTGCCAGCAGCTTGGTACAGGGCCCCTCGGAGCAGTACTTC
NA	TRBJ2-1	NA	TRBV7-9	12	CASSLQEGEQFF	TGTGCCAGCAGCTTACAAGAGGGAGAGCAGTTCTTC
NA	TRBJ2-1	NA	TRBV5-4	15	CASSLEGSSYNEQFF	TGTGCCAGCAGCTTGGAAGGGAGCTCCTACAATGAGCAGTTCTTC
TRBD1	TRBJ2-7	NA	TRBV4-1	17	CASSHRPPDTGAYEQYF	TGCGCCAGCAGCCATCGCCCTCCTGATACAGGGGCCTACGAGCAGTACTTC
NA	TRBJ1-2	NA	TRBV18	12	CASSPQASGYTF	TGTGCCAGCTCACCCCAGGCCTCCGGCTACACCTTC
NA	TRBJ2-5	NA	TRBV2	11	CASSVQETQYF	TGTGCCAGCAGTGTACAAGAGACCCAGTACTTC
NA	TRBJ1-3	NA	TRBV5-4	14	CASSPPGAGNTIYF	TGTGCCAGCAGCCCCCCAGGGGCTGGAAACACCATATATTTT
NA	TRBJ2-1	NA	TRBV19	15	CASSIDPQGYNEQFF	TGTGCCAGTAGTATAGATCCCCAGGGTTACAATGAGCAGTTCTTC
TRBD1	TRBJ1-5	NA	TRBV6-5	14	CASARDRERWPQHF	TGTGCCAGCGCCCGGGACAGGGAAAGGTGGCCCCAGCATTTT
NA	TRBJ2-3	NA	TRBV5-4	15	CASSPGTPGTDTQYF	TGTGCCAGCAGCCCCGGGACACCTGGGACAGATACGCAGTATTTT
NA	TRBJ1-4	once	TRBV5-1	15	CASSLVGDGGEKLFF	TGCGCCAGCAGCTTGGTTGGGGACGGGGGTGAAAAACTGTTTTTT
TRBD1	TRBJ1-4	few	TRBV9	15	CASSARTGGSEKLFF	TGTGCCAGCAGCGCACGGACAGGGGGTAGTGAAAAACTGTTTTTT